This T cell receptor (beta chain) was documented in a study of cytomegalovirus exposure and HLA in healthy donors. Study as a whole: Roughly 80 million unique TCRs from HLA-typed donors were held in an early data release.

Healthy people donating bone marrow made up the donors. As regards this clone: Its antigen is undetermined.

Broader study findings: In an earlier analysis, in several hundred donors, most V segments appeared productive either ~90% or ~30% of the time.

With 60 Vbeta and 13 Jbeta primers, the PCR was carried out. Some clones are missing from TCRdb's copy, which holds only in-frame ones; the method was immunoSEQ multiplex PCR. Of almost 65,000 clones in the sample, over 70% were seen once. The germline V gene encodes CDR1 SGHTA and CDR2 FQGTGA. This CDR3 region has 13 residues. V dropped 5 bases and J dropped 2 bases, with 9 bases sitting between them. This TCR was sampled from a male donor in good health and CMV-seropositive. Sequencing was performed on PBMCs. The chain combines TRBV7-3 with TRBJ1-2; D may be TRBD1 (6 bases). The DNA for the CDR3 is TGTGCCAGCAGCCCTGGACAGAACTATGGCTACACCTTC. Amino acid sequence: CASSPGQNYGYTF.